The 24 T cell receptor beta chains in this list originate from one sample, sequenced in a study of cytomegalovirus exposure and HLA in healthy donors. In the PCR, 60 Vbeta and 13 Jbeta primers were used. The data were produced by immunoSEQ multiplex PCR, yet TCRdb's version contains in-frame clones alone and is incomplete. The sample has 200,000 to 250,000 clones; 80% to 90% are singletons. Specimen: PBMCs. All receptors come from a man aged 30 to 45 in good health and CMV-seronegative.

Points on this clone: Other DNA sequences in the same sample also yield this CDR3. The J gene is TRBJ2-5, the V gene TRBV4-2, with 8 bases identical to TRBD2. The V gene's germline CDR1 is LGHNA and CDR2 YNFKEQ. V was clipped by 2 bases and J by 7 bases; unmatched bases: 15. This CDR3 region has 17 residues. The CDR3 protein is CASSQLREGGAPGTQYF. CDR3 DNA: TGTGCCAGCAGCCAACTCCGGGAGGGGGGGGCTCCCGGGACCCAGTACTTC.

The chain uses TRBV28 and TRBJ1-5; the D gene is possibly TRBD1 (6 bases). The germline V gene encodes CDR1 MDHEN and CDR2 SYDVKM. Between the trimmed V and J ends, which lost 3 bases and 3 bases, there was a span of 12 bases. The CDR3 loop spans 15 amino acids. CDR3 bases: TGTGCCAGCAGTTTTCAGGGGAATAACAATCAGCCCCAGCATTTT. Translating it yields CASSFQGNNNQPQHF.

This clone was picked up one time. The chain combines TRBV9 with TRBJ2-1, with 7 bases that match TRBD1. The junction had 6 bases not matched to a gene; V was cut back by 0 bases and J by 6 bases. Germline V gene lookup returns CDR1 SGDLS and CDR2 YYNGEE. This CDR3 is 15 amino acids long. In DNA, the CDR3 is TGTGCCAGCAGCGTAGAAGGGCAGGGGGTCAATGAGCAGTTCTTC. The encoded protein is CASSVEGQGVNEQFF. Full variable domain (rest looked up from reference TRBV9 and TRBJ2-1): DSGVTQTPKHLITATGQRVTLRCSPRSGDLSVYWYQQSLDQGLQFLIQYYNGEERAKGNILERFSAQQFPDLHSELNLSSLELGDSALYFCASSVEGQGVNEQFFGPGTRLTVL.

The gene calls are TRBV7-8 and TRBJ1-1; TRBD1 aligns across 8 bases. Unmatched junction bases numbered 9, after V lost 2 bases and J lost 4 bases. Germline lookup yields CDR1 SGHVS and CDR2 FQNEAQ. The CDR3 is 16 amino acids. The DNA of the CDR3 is TGTGCCAGCAGCTTAAAATTTTCGGGACAGGCCACTGAAGCTTTCTTT. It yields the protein CASSLKFSGQATEAFF.

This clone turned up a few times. In DNA, the CDR3 is TGTGCCAGCTCACCTCTGGGTGGGGGCGATAACTCCGCCTACGAGCAGTACTTC. Encoded protein: CASSPLGGGDNSAYEQYF. This sequence joins TRBV18 and TRBJ2-7, with a possible D match to TRBD1 (6 bases). This CDR3 is built from 18 residues. Germline values: CDR1 KGHSH, CDR2 LQKENI. Trimming shortened V by 3 bases and J by 2 bases, and 23 bases separated the two germline ends.

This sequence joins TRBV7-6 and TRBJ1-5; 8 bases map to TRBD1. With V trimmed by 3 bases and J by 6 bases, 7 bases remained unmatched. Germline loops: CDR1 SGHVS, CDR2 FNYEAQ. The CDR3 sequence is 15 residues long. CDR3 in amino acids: CASSLSTGGSQPQHF. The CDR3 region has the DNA TGTGCCAGCAGCTTGTCCACAGGGGGAAGTCAGCCCCAGCATTTT.

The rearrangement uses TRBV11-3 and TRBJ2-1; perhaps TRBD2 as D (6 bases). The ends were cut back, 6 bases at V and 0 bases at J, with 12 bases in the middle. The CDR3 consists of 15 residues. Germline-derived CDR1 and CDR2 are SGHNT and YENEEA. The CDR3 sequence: CASSRDLSSYNEQFF. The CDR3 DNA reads TGTGCCAGCAGTCGGGACTTGAGCTCCTACAATGAGCAGTTCTTC.

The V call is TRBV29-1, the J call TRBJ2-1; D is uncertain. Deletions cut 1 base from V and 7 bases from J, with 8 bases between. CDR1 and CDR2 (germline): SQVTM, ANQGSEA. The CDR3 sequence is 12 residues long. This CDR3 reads CSVEAGVNEQFF. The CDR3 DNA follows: TGCAGCGTTGAAGCAGGCGTTAATGAGCAGTTCTTC.

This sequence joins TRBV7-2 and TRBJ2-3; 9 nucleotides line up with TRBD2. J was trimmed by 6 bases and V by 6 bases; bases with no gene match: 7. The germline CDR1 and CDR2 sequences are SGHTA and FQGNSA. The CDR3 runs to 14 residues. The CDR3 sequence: CASRRGGGVDTQYF. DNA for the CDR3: TGTGCCAGCAGGAGGGGCGGGGGGGTGGATACGCAGTATTTT.

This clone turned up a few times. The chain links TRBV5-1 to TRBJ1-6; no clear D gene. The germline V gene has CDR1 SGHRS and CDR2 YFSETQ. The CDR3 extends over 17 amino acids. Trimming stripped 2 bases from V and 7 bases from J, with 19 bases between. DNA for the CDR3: TGCGCCAGCAGCTTTAATGGGCTAAGGGAGGAAAATTCACCCCTCCACTTT. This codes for CASSFNGLREENSPLHF.

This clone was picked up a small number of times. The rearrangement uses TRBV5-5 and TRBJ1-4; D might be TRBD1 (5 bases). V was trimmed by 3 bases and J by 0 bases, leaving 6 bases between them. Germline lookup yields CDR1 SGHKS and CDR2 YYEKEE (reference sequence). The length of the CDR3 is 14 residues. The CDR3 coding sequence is TGTGCCAGCAGCTCGGGGGCAACTAATGAAAAACTGTTTTTT. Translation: CASSSGATNEKLFF.

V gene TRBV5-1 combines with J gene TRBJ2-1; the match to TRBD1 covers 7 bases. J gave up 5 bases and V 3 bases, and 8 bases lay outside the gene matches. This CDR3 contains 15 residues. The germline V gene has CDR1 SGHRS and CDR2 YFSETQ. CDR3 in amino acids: CASSWGNRGNNEQFF. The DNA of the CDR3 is TGCGCCAGCAGCTGGGGAAACAGGGGTAACAATGAGCAGTTCTTC.

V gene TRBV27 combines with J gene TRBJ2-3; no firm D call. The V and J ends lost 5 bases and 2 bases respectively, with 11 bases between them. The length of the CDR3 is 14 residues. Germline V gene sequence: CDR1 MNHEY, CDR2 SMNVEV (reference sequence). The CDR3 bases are TGTGCCAGCAGTAGAACGGTGTTCACAGATACGCAGTATTTT. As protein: CASSRTVFTDTQYF.

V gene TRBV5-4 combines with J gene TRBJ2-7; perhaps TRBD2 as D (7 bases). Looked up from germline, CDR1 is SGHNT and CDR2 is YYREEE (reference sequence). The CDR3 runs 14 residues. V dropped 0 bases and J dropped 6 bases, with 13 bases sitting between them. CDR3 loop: CASSLAGAGAEQYF. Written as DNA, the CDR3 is TGTGCCAGCAGCTTGGCCGGGGCGGGGGCCGAGCAGTACTTC.

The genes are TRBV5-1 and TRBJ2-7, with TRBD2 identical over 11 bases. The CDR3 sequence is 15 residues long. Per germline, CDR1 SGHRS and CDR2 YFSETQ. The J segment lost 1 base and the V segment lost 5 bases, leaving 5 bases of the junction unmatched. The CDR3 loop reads CASRTGTSGSYEQYF. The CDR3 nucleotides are TGCGCCAGCAGAACCGGGACTAGCGGTTCCTACGAGCAGTACTTC. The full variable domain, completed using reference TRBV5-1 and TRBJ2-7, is KAGVTQTPRYLIKTRGQQVTLSCSPISGHRSVSWYQQTPGQGLQFLFEYFSETQRNKGNFPGRFSGRQFSNSRSEMNVSTLELGDSALYLCASRTGTSGSYEQYFGPGTRLTVT.

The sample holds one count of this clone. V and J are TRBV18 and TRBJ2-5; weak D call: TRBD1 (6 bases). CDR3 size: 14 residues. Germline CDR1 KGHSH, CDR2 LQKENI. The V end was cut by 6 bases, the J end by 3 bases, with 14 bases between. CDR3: CASSLTGQKETQYF. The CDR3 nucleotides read TGTGCCAGCTCTCTGACAGGTCAGAAAGAGACCCAGTACTTC.

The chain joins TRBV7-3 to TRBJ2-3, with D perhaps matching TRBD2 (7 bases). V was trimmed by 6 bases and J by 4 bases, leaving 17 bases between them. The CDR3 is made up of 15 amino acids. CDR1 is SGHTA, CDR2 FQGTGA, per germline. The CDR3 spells CASRPNRGGADTQYF. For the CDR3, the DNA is TGTGCCAGCAGACCCAATAGGGGGGGCGCAGATACGCAGTATTTT.

The CDR3 region is CASLTRGRTEAFF. The CDR3 DNA sequence: TGTGCCAGCTTAACCAGGGGGCGGACTGAAGCTTTCTTT. V usage is TRBV6-5 and J usage is TRBJ1-1; 8 bases fit TRBD1. The germline CDR1 and CDR2 sequences are MNHEY and SVGAGI. The CDR3 spans 13 residues. The V gene end was trimmed by 8 bases and the J gene end by 5 bases; junction bases not matched to a gene: 7.

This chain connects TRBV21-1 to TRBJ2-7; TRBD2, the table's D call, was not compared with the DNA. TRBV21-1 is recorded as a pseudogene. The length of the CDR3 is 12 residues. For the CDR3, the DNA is TGTGCCAGCAGGGAAACTACCTACGAGCAGTACTTC. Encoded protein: CASRETTYEQYF.

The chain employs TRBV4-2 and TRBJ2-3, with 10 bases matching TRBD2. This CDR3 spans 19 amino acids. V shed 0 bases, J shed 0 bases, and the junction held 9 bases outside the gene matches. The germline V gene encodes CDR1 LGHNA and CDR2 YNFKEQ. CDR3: CASSQDPLAGPTSTDTQYF. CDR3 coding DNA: TGTGCCAGCAGCCAAGATCCACTAGCGGGGCCAACTAGCACAGATACGCAGTATTTT.

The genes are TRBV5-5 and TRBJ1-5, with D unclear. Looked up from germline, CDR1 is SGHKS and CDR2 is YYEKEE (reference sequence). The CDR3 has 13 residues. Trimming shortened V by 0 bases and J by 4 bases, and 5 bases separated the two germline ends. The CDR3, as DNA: TGTGCCAGCAGCTTGGTTCCTAATCAGCCCCAGCATTTT. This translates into CASSLVPNQPQHF.

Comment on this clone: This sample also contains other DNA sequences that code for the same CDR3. DNA for the CDR3: TGCGCCAGCAGCCAAGTGGGGACAGGGGTTACTGAAGCTTTCTTT. This gives the protein CASSQVGTGVTEAFF. The J gene is TRBJ1-1, the V gene TRBV4-1; 10 bases agree with TRBD1. The CDR3 loop spans 15 amino acids. The germline V gene has CDR1 MGHRA and CDR2 YSYEKL. V shed 1 base and J 5 bases; nucleotides not matched to a gene: 4.

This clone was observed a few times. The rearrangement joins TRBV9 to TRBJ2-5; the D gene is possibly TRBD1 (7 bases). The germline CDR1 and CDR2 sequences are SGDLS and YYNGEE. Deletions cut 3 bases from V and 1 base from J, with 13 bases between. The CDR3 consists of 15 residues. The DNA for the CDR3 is TGTGCCAGCAGCGCCGGAGGGGGCTTCCAAGAGACCCAGTACTTC. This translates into CASSAGGGFQETQYF.

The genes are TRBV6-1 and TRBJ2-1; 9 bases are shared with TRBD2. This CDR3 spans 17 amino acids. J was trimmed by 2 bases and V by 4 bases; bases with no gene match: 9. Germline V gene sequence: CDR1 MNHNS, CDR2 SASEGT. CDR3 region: CASSVRGERGAYNEQFF. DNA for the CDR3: TGTGCCAGCAGTGTGAGAGGGGAGCGGGGGGCCTACAATGAGCAGTTCTTC.